This T cell receptor (beta chain) was sequenced in a study of cytomegalovirus exposure and HLA in healthy donors. The CDR3 is 11 amino acids. Germline V CDR1 and CDR2: MNHNY, SVGAGI (reference sequence). The PCR employed 60 Vbeta primers together with 13 Jbeta primers. Clones were sequenced by immunoSEQ multiplex PCR, and TCRdb holds only the in-frame ones, with some missing. The top ten clones hold 1.5% to 2% of a sample with fewer than 150,000 clones, 65% to 80% of them seen once. Input material: PBMCs. The chain carries TRBV6-6 and TRBJ2-5, with no clear D. The J call is doubtful: the DNA matches TRBJ2-7 better. The TCR sequence derives from a woman in her thirties in good health and CMV-seronegative. CDR3 in amino acids: CASMAFSEQYF. As DNA, the CDR3 is TGTGCCAGCATGGCCTTTAGCGAGCAGTACTTC.